This passage covers 21 T cell receptor beta chains from one sample sequenced in a study of CD8+ T cells in alopecia areata. The authors extracted RNA and reverse transcribed it into cDNA as the sequencing template. Using immunoSEQ multiplex PCR, the repertoire was profiled, and TCRdb retains in-frame clones only, with some absent. Here the sample spans about 180,000 clones, 59% being singletons. Here the sequenced sample was CD4+ T cells sorted from blood, taken at week 0. The source is a human donor with alopecia areata.

The J gene is TRBJ2-5, the V gene TRBV15, with 9 bases aligning to TRBD1. Germline lookup yields CDR1 LNHNV and CDR2 YYDKDF (reference sequence). The CDR3 runs to 12 residues. With V trimmed by 11 bases and J by 2 bases, 3 bases remained unmatched. CDR3 sequence reads: CAAGTGQETQYF. CDR3 nucleotide sequence: TGTGCCGCCGGGACAGGGCAAGAGACCCAGTACTTC.

The chain employs TRBV18 and TRBJ2-2; D not certain. CDR1 KGHSH and CDR2 LQKENI come from the germline V gene. V was trimmed by 1 base and J by 0 bases, leaving 3 bases between them. This CDR3 is built from 14 residues. The CDR3 loop is CASSPRSNTGELFF. CDR3 nucleotides: TGTGCCAGCTCACCACGGTCGAACACCGGGGAGCTGTTTTTT.

This clone has more than one count but fewer than ten. The CDR3 region is CSVDHDQGTQYF. The CDR3 region has the DNA TGCAGCGTTGACCACGACCAAGGAACCCAGTACTTC. The chain uses TRBV29-1 and TRBJ2-5; D is ambiguous. CDR1 and CDR2 from the germline V gene are SQVTM and ANQGSEA. The CDR3 runs to 12 residues. Deletions cut 3 bases from V and 8 bases from J, with 13 bases between.

This chain links TRBV5-1 with TRBJ2-2, with D uncertain. Trimming took off 0 bases at V and 6 bases at J, with 12 bases between the two ends. CDR1 and CDR2 from the germline V gene are SGHRS and YFSETQ. The length of the CDR3 is 15 residues. Written as DNA, the CDR3 is TGCGCCAGCAGCTTGGCCGAACTCCTACCCGGGGAGCTGTTTTTT. The encoded protein is CASSLAELLPGELFF.

This chain uses TRBV29-1 with TRBJ2-5, with 7 nucleotides matching TRBD2. The CDR3 spans 13 residues. CDR1 SQVTM and CDR2 ANQGSEA come from the germline V gene. Trimming removed 5 bases from V and 1 base from J; junction bases left unmatched: 4. CDR3 loop: CSVCPGGQETQYF. CDR3 bases: TGCAGCGTTTGCCCGGGGGGCCAAGAGACCCAGTACTTC.

This clone was recorded a few times. V usage is TRBV15 and J usage is TRBJ1-1, with D perhaps matching TRBD1 (6 bases). V dropped 0 bases and J dropped 10 bases, with 18 bases sitting between them. Germline V lookup: CDR1 LNHNV, CDR2 YYDKDF (reference sequence). The CDR3 extends over 15 amino acids. This CDR3 is CATSRDLGAYGGAFF. The CDR3 DNA reads TGTGCCACCAGCAGAGATTTGGGGGCTTACGGCGGAGCTTTCTTT. Full variable domain (missing parts from reference TRBV15 and TRBJ1-1): DAMVIQNPRYQVTQFGKPVTLSCSQTLNHNVMYWYQQKSSQAPKLLFHYYDKDFNNEADTPDNFQSRRPNTSFCFLDIRSPGLGDTAMYLCATSRDLGAYGGAFFGQGTRLTVV.

This chain links TRBV5-1 with TRBJ1-1, with D perhaps matching TRBD1 (6 bases). Germline CDR1 is SGHRS and CDR2 is YFSETQ. Trimming took off 5 bases at V and 3 bases at J, with 14 bases between the two ends. The CDR3 covers 14 residues. CDR3 sequence: CASSIAGADTEAFF. CDR3 DNA sequence: TGCGCCAGCAGTATAGCGGGGGCGGACACTGAAGCTTTCTTT.

V gene TRBV29-1 combines with J gene TRBJ1-4; D remains unclear. The germline V and J ends were trimmed by 4 bases and 1 base, with 4 bases remaining between them. The CDR3 sequence is 12 residues long. Per the germline V gene, CDR1 is SQVTM and CDR2 is ANQGSEA. The CDR3 reads CSVGGTNEKLFF. CDR3 nucleotides: TGCAGCGTTGGGGGAACTAATGAAAAACTGTTTTTT.

This chain joins TRBV5-1 and TRBJ1-5; no definite D call. The germline gives CDR1 SGHRS, CDR2 YFSETQ. V was clipped by 1 base and J by 5 bases, with 7 bases between them. There are 13 residues in the CDR3. The CDR3 is CASSLTVDQPQHF. The CDR3 bases are TGCGCCAGCAGCTTGACAGTTGATCAGCCCCAGCATTTT.

The chain has TRBV30 and TRBJ1-4; the D is unclear. V lost 0 bases to trimming and J lost 3 bases, with 2 bases between them. Germline lookup yields CDR1 GTSNPN and CDR2 SVGIG (reference sequence). There are 12 residues in the CDR3. The CDR3 region is CAWSVANEKLFF. The CDR3 DNA is TGTGCCTGGAGTGTGGCTAATGAAAAACTGTTTTTT.

This clone was recorded once. This sequence joins TRBV6-1 and TRBJ1-2; D is unclear. This CDR3 has 12 amino acids. V was trimmed by 3 bases and J by 8 bases, leaving 10 bases between them. Germline CDR1 reads MNHNS; CDR2 reads SASEGT. This chain's CDR3 is CASSDYSGGYTF. CDR3 coding DNA: TGTGCCAGCAGTGATTACTCTGGGGGCTACACCTTC.

This clone showed up just a few times. The chain carries TRBV10-3 and TRBJ2-1; D assignment may be TRBD1 or TRBD2 (6 bases each). The ends were cut back, 3 bases at V and 8 bases at J, with 17 bases in the middle. The CDR3 consists of 15 residues. The germline CDR1 and CDR2 sequences are ENHRY and SYGVKD. This chain's CDR3 is CAISDLGGKNHEQFF. Written as DNA, the CDR3 is TGTGCCATCAGTGATCTGGGGGGCAAAAATCATGAGCAGTTCTTC.

The J gene is TRBJ2-7, the V gene TRBV10-3; maybe TRBD1 (5 bases). V was shortened by 3 bases and J by 6 bases, with 12 bases between the two germline ends. Germline values: CDR1 ENHRY, CDR2 SYGVKD. The CDR3 has 13 amino acids. CDR3 in DNA: TGTGCCATCAGTGATCCCCGGACACTCGAGCAGTACTTC. This gives the protein CAISDPRTLEQYF.

On this clone: Additional DNA sequences in this sample encode the identical CDR3. The chain has TRBV5-1 and TRBJ2-7; D remains unclear. Germline V gives CDR1 SGHRS, CDR2 YFSETQ. V dropped 0 bases and J dropped 4 bases, with 5 bases sitting between them. This CDR3 is built from 12 residues. The CDR3 coding sequence is TGCGCCAGCAGCTTGGACGGTTACGAGCAGTACTTC. Amino acids: CASSLDGYEQYF.

The J gene is TRBJ2-5, the V gene TRBV5-1; D gene uncertain. The V end was cut by 0 bases, the J end by 2 bases, with 8 bases between. This CDR3 contains 14 residues. The V gene's germline CDR1 is SGHRS and CDR2 YFSETQ. CDR3 loop: CASSLVTIQETQYF. The DNA for the CDR3 is TGCGCCAGCAGCTTGGTAACAATTCAAGAGACCCAGTACTTC.

The J gene is TRBJ2-1, the V gene TRBV30; TRBD2 matches at 9 bases. CDR3 size: 14 residues. Looked up from germline, CDR1 is GTSNPN and CDR2 is SVGIG (reference sequence). Trimming removed 8 bases from V and 1 base from J; junction bases left unmatched: 6. The CDR3 region is CARKAGGSYNEQFF. The DNA for the CDR3 is TGTGCCAGAAAAGCGGGGGGATCCTACAATGAGCAGTTCTTC.

V is TRBV19 and J is TRBJ1-5; D ambiguous. The CDR3 runs to 16 residues. V lost 1 base, J lost 3 bases, and 13 bases lay in between. CDR1 and CDR2 (germline): LNHDA, SQIVND (reference sequence). The DNA of the CDR3 is TGTGCCAGTAGTATAGGGCCCACAAGGGACAATCAGCCCCAGCATTTT. The encoded protein is CASSIGPTRDNQPQHF.

The chain employs TRBV29-1 and TRBJ1-1; D unresolved. CDR3 size: 15 residues. V was trimmed by 7 bases and J by 1 base, leaving 19 bases between them. Per germline, CDR1 SQVTM and CDR2 ANQGSEA. The CDR3 spells CSAPPLRGKNTEAFF. CDR3 sequence (DNA): TGCAGCGCACCCCCCTTAAGAGGGAAGAACACTGAAGCTTTCTTT.

This clone was observed a few times. The V gene is TRBV6-5, the J gene TRBJ1-1; TRBD1 matches at 7 bases. The CDR3 is 14 amino acids. Germline CDR1 and CDR2: MNHEY and SVGAGI. V was pared by 5 bases and J by 1 base, with 4 bases of the junction left unmatched. This CDR3 reads CASSVDRANTEAFF. In DNA form, the CDR3 reads TGTGCCAGCAGTGTCGACAGGGCGAACACTGAAGCTTTCTTT.

The V gene is TRBV2, the J gene TRBJ1-1; D gene unclear. The CDR3 covers 12 residues. Looked up from germline, CDR1 is SNHLY and CDR2 is FYNNEI. Deletions cut 3 bases from V and 5 bases from J, with 7 bases between. The CDR3 is CASSEARTEAFF. The CDR3 nucleotides are TGTGCCAGCAGTGAGGCGAGGACTGAAGCTTTCTTT.

V is TRBV18 and J is TRBJ1-2, with 7 bases that match TRBD1. With V trimmed by 3 bases and J by 8 bases, 9 bases remained unmatched. The CDR3 runs 14 residues. Germline values: CDR1 KGHSH, CDR2 LQKENI. CDR3 residues: CASSPRQGVEGYTF. The CDR3 bases are TGTGCCAGCTCACCGCGCCAGGGGGTCGAGGGCTACACCTTC.